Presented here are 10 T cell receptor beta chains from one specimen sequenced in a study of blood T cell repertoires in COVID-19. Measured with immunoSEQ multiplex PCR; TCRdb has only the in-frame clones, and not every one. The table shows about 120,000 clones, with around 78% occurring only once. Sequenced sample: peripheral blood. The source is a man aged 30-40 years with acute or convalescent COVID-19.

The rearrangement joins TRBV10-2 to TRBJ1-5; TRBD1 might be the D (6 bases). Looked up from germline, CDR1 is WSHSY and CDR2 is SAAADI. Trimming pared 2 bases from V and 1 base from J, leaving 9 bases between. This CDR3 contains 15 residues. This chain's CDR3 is CASSEMGQSNQPQHF. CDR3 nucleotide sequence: TGCGCCAGCAGTGAGATGGGACAAAGCAATCAGCCCCAGCATTTT.

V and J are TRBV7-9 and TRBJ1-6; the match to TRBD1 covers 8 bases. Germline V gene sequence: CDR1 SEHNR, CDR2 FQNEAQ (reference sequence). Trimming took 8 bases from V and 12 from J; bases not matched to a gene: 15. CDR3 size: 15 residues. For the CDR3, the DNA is TGTGCCAGCGCGTCAGGGGGCGGTGTTCGGGTACCCCTCCACTTT. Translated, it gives CASASGGGVRVPLHF.

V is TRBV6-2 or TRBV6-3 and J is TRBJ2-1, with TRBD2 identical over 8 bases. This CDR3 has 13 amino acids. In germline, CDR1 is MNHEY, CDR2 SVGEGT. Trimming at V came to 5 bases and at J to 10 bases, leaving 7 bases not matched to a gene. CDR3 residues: CASSQSGRREQFF. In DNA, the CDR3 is TGTGCCAGCAGTCAAAGCGGGAGACGGGAGCAGTTCTTC.

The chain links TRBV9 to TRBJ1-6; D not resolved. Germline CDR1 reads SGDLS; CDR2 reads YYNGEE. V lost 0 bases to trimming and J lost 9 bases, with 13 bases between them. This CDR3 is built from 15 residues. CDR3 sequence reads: CASSVGPSSGSPLHF. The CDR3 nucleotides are TGTGCCAGCAGCGTAGGCCCAAGCTCGGGTTCACCCCTCCACTTT.

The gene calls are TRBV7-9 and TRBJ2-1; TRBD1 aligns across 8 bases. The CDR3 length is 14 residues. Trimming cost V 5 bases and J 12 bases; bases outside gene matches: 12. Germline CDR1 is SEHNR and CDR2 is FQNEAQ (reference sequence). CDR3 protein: CASSQQGARVVQFF. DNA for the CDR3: TGTGCCAGCAGCCAGCAGGGGGCGCGGGTGGTGCAGTTCTTC.

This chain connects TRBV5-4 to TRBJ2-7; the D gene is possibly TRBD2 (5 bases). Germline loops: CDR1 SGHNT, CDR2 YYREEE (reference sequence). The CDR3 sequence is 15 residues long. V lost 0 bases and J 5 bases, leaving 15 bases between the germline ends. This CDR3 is CASSLGGLDPDEQYF. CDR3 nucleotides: TGTGCCAGCAGCTTGGGCGGGTTGGACCCCGACGAGCAGTACTTC.

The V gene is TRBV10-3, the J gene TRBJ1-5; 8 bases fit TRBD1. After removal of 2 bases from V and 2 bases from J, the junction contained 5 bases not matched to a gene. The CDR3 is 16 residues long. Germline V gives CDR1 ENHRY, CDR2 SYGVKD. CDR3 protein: CAISELGQEGNQPQHF. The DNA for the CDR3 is TGTGCCATCAGTGAGCTGGGACAGGAGGGCAATCAGCCCCAGCATTTT.

The CDR3 DNA reads TGTGCCAGCAGTGAAACTTTTAGGGGTGAAGCTTTCTTT. Encoded protein: CASSETFRGEAFF. The V gene is TRBV6-1, the J gene TRBJ1-1, with D tentatively TRBD1 (5 bases). From germline, CDR1 is MNHNS and CDR2 SASEGT. CDR3 length: 13 residues. With 2 bases removed from V and 7 bases from J, the gap between germline ends came to 11 bases.

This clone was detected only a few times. The DNA for the CDR3 is TGTGCCAGCAGTGAATGGGGAGACAGGGGAGCTTTCTTT. This sequence encodes CASSEWGDRGAFF. The genes are TRBV2 and TRBJ1-1; 8 bases are a match to TRBD1. V was pared by 2 bases and J by 10 bases, with 6 bases of the junction left unmatched. The CDR3 sequence is 13 residues long. Germline loops: CDR1 SNHLY, CDR2 FYNNEI.

The DNA for the CDR3 is TGTGCCTCCCTCCCGGTTAGCGGGGGCTACACCTTC. It translates to CASLPVSGGYTF. This chain links TRBV19 with TRBJ1-2, with D hard to call. In germline, CDR1 is LNHDA, CDR2 SQIVND (reference sequence). Trimming took 11 bases from V and 8 from J, leaving 18 bases between them. This CDR3 spans 12 amino acids.